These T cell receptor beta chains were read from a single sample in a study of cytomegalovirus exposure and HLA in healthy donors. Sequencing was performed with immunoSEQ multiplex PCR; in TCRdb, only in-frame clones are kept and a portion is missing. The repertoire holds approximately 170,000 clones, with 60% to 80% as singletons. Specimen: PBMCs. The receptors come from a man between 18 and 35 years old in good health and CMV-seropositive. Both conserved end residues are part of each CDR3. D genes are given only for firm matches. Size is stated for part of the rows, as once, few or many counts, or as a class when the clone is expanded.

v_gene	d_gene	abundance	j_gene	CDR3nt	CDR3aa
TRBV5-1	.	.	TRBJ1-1	TGCGCCAGCACCAACCAAGGAGGGACTGAAGCTTTCTTT	CASTNQGGTEAFF
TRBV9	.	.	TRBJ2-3	TGTGCCAGCAGCGTAGAGGCCAAACCGGGTACGCAGTATTTT	CASSVEAKPGTQYF
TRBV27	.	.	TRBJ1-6	TGTGCCAGCAGTTTCCAGCGCGCCAATTCACCCCTCCACTTT	CASSFQRANSPLHF
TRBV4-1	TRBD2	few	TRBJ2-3	TGCGCCAGCAGCCAAGAGATTAGGACTAGCGGGGCAGGTACGCAGTATTTT	CASSQEIRTSGAGTQYF
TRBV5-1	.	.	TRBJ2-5	TGCGCCAGCAGCCTGGGGAGCACAGGGCTTGGGGAGACCCAGTACTTC	CASSLGSTGLGETQYF
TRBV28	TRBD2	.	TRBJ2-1	TGTGCCAGCAGTTTGGCGACTAGCGGGATCAATGAGCAGTTCTTC	CASSLATSGINEQFF
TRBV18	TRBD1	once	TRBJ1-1	TGTGCCAGCACAGGGGAAACTGAAGCTTTCTTT	CASTGETEAFF
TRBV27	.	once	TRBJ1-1	TGTGCCAGCAGTTTATCGCAAGGAGCGACTGAAGCTTTCTTT	CASSLSQGATEAFF
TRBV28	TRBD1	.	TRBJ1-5	TGTGCCAGCGCAGCGGACAGGGAGGACAATCAGCCCCAGCATTTT	CASAADREDNQPQHF
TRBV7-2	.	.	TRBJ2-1	TGTGCCAGCAGCTTACCCCAGATATTGGATGAGCAGTTCTTC	CASSLPQILDEQFF
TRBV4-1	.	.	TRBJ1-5	TGCGCCAGCAGCCAAGATCCCGGACTCAGCGGCGGTCAGCCCCAGCATTTT	CASSQDPGLSGGQPQHF
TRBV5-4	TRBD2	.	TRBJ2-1	TGTGCCAGCAAACCCGGACTAGCGGGTTCCCATGAGCAGTTCTTC	CASKPGLAGSHEQFF
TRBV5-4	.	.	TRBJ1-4	TGTGCCAGCAGCTTGGCCGTCGGGGGGACTAATGAAAAACTGTTTTTT	CASSLAVGGTNEKLFF
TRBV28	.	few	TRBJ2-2	TGTGCCAGCAGTCCGTACGAGTGGACAGTTGGCGACACCGGGGAGCTGTTTTTT	CASSPYEWTVGDTGELFF
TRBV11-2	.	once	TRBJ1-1	TGTGCCAGCAGCTATTCACGAGGGACTGAAGCTTTCTTT	CASSYSRGTEAFF
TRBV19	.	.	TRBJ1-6	TGTGCCAGTAGTACAGTCGGGGTTCCGGATTCACCCCTCCACTTT	CASSTVGVPDSPLHF
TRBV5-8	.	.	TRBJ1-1	TGTGCCAGCAGCTTGATGTACGGTCCCGGGAACACTGAAGCTTTCTTT	CASSLMYGPGNTEAFF
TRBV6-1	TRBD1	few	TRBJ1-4	TGTGCCAGCGACCGGGACAGGAATGAAAAACTGTTTTTT	CASDRDRNEKLFF